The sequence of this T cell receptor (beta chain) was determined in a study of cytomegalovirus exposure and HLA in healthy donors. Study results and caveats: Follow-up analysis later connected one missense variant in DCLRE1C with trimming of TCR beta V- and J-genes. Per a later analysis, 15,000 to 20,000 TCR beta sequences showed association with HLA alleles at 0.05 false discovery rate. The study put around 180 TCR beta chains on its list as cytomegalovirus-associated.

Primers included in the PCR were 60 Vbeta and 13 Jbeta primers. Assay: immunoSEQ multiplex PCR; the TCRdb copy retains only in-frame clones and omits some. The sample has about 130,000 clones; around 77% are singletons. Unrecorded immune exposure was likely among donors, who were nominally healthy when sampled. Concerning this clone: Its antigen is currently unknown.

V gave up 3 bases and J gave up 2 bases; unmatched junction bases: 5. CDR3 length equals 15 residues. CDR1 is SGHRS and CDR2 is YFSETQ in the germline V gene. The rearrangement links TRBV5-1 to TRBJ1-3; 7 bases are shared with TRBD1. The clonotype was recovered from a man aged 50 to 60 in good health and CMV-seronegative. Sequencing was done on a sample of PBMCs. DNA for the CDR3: TGCGCCAGCAGCTCGTCCACAGGGGCTGGAAACACCATATATTTT. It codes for CASSSSTGAGNTIYF.